A selection of T cell receptor beta chains follows, all from one sample in a study of cytomegalovirus exposure and HLA in healthy donors. The method was immunoSEQ multiplex PCR; TCRdb's version includes in-frame clones alone and lacks a portion of them. The table records 150,000 to 200,000 clones, roughly 79% of them present only once. Sequencing was carried out using PBMCs. The receptors were gathered from a man aged 30 to 39 in good health and CMV-seronegative. Both conserved end residues are part of each CDR3. The order of the fields is J gene, clone size, D gene, V gene, CDR3 DNA, CDR3 protein. The D gene is left open where the match is weak. Only part of the rows carry a size: once, few, many, or a class if the clone is expanded.

j_gene: TRBJ1-1; abundance: .; d_gene: .; v_gene: TRBV13; CDR3nt: TGTGCCAGCAGCTTGGAGGGTTTTGAAGCTTTCTTT; CDR3aa: CASSLEGFEAFF
j_gene: TRBJ2-1; abundance: .; d_gene: TRBD1; v_gene: TRBV25-1; CDR3nt: TGTGCCAGCAGCCGACAGGGGATTTACAATGAGCAGTTCTTC; CDR3aa: CASSRQGIYNEQFF
j_gene: TRBJ1-1; abundance: .; d_gene: .; v_gene: TRBV7-9; CDR3nt: TGTGCCAGCAGCCTACAGGCTAAGAACACTGAAGCTTTCTTT; CDR3aa: CASSLQAKNTEAFF
j_gene: TRBJ1-4; abundance: few; d_gene: TRBD1; v_gene: TRBV9; CDR3nt: TGTGCCAGCAGCGTAGCGGACAGGGCGTTCGGAAAACTGTTTTTT; CDR3aa: CASSVADRAFGKLFF
j_gene: TRBJ2-3; abundance: .; d_gene: TRBD2; v_gene: TRBV30; CDR3nt: TGTGCCTGGACCCAAGGACTAGCGCACACAGATACGCAGTATTTT; CDR3aa: CAWTQGLAHTDTQYF
j_gene: TRBJ1-1; abundance: few; d_gene: .; v_gene: TRBV6-1; CDR3nt: TGTGCCAGCAGTGAAATGGGGGGAATTTCGGAGGCTTTCTTT; CDR3aa: CASSEMGGISEAFF
j_gene: TRBJ2-1; abundance: .; d_gene: TRBD2; v_gene: TRBV5-1; CDR3nt: TGCGCCAGCAGCGGGGGACTAGCGGTCTACAATGAGCAGTTCTTC; CDR3aa: CASSGGLAVYNEQFF
j_gene: TRBJ1-2; abundance: .; d_gene: TRBD1; v_gene: TRBV19; CDR3nt: TGTGCCAGTAGTTTAACAGGGGCTGATGGCTACACCTTC; CDR3aa: CASSLTGADGYTF
j_gene: TRBJ2-7; abundance: .; d_gene: .; v_gene: TRBV5-1; CDR3nt: TGCGCCAGCAGCTTGGTTTTGCCCGGGACCTACGAGCAGTACTTC; CDR3aa: CASSLVLPGTYEQYF
j_gene: TRBJ1-2; abundance: .; d_gene: TRBD1; v_gene: TRBV6-6; CDR3nt: TGTGCCAGCAGTCCCGGACAGGGTCGCGACTATGGCTACACCTTC; CDR3aa: CASSPGQGRDYGYTF
j_gene: TRBJ2-7; abundance: .; d_gene: .; v_gene: TRBV4-1; CDR3nt: TGCGCCAGCAGCCAATTGGTGGGGAGCGCCTACGAGCAGTACTTC; CDR3aa: CASSQLVGSAYEQYF
j_gene: TRBJ2-5; abundance: .; d_gene: .; v_gene: TRBV27; CDR3nt: TGTGCCAGCAGTCCAGACCAAGAGACCCAGTACTTC; CDR3aa: CASSPDQETQYF
j_gene: TRBJ2-7; abundance: .; d_gene: .; v_gene: TRBV9; CDR3nt: TGTGCCAGCAGCTCCAGCCTTACTAGGTCCTACGAGCAGTACTTC; CDR3aa: CASSSSLTRSYEQYF
j_gene: TRBJ1-1; abundance: .; d_gene: .; v_gene: TRBV5-1; CDR3nt: TGCGCCAGCAGCTTGGACCTAGCCACTGAAGCTTTCTTT; CDR3aa: CASSLDLATEAFF
j_gene: TRBJ1-5; abundance: few; d_gene: TRBD1; v_gene: TRBV28; CDR3nt: TGTGCCAGCAGGGGGACAGGGGGAGGCAATCAGCCCCAGCATTTT; CDR3aa: CASRGTGGGNQPQHF
j_gene: TRBJ2-1; abundance: .; d_gene: .; v_gene: TRBV7-3; CDR3nt: TGTGCCAGCAGCTCGATAACCGACAGTCCCTACAATGAGCAGTTCTTC; CDR3aa: CASSSITDSPYNEQFF
j_gene: TRBJ2-7; abundance: .; d_gene: TRBD1; v_gene: TRBV13; CDR3nt: TGTGCCAGCAGTCCAGACAGGGTTCGGTACGAGCAGTACTTC; CDR3aa: CASSPDRVRYEQYF
j_gene: TRBJ1-4; abundance: .; d_gene: .; v_gene: TRBV21-1; CDR3nt: TGTGCCAGCAGCAGGCCGATGGGAGGGCCTAATGAAAAACTGTTTTTT; CDR3aa: CASSRPMGGPNEKLFF
j_gene: TRBJ2-7; abundance: .; d_gene: .; v_gene: TRBV25-1; CDR3nt: TGTGCCAGCAGTCGACAGGAGAATAACGAGCAGTACTTC; CDR3aa: CASSRQENNEQYF
j_gene: TRBJ2-1; abundance: .; d_gene: TRBD2; v_gene: TRBV29-1; CDR3nt: TGCAGCGTTGCCTTAGCGGGAGCGAGGTACAATGAGCAGTTCTTC; CDR3aa: CSVALAGARYNEQFF
j_gene: TRBJ2-1; abundance: .; d_gene: TRBD1; v_gene: TRBV7-3; CDR3nt: TGTGCCAGCAGCTACAGGACAGGGGAGGTGTTCTTC; CDR3aa: CASSYRTGEVFF
j_gene: TRBJ2-1; abundance: .; d_gene: TRBD1; v_gene: TRBV6-1; CDR3nt: TGTGCCAGCAGTGGGTGGGACAGTTCAGACAATGAGCAGTTCTTC; CDR3aa: CASSGWDSSDNEQFF
j_gene: TRBJ2-7; abundance: .; d_gene: TRBD2; v_gene: TRBV5-4; CDR3nt: TGTGCCAGCAGCGTATTCGGGAGGAGGTACGAGCAGTACTTC; CDR3aa: CASSVFGRRYEQYF
j_gene: TRBJ2-3; abundance: .; d_gene: .; v_gene: TRBV29-1; CDR3nt: TGCAGCGTTGATCCTGTCACAGATACGCAGTATTTT; CDR3aa: CSVDPVTDTQYF
j_gene: TRBJ1-5; abundance: few; d_gene: TRBD1; v_gene: TRBV6-6; CDR3nt: TGTGCCAGCAGTTACTCGGACAGGGCCAATCAGCCCCAGCATTTT; CDR3aa: CASSYSDRANQPQHF
j_gene: TRBJ2-5; abundance: .; d_gene: .; v_gene: TRBV4-2; CDR3nt: TGTGCCAGCAGCCAAGGGGGCGGAGACCAAGAGACCCAGTACTTC; CDR3aa: CASSQGGGDQETQYF
j_gene: TRBJ2-7; abundance: .; d_gene: .; v_gene: TRBV19; CDR3nt: TGTGCCAGTAGTATAGGGGCAGCGGCGCTGTACGAGCAGTACTTC; CDR3aa: CASSIGAAALYEQYF
j_gene: TRBJ2-3; abundance: .; d_gene: .; v_gene: TRBV29-1; CDR3nt: TGCAGCGTTGCCGGACAGCACACAGATACGCAGTATTTT; CDR3aa: CSVAGQHTDTQYF
j_gene: TRBJ2-5; abundance: .; d_gene: TRBD2; v_gene: TRBV28; CDR3nt: TGTGCCAGCAGTCGAACTAGCGGGAGGGCCTGGCGTGAGACCCAGTACTTC; CDR3aa: CASSRTSGRAWRETQYF
j_gene: TRBJ2-7; abundance: .; d_gene: TRBD2; v_gene: TRBV19; CDR3nt: TGTGCCAGTAGTAACTATGGCGGGAGCTCCTACGAGCAGTACTTC; CDR3aa: CASSNYGGSSYEQYF
j_gene: TRBJ1-5; abundance: .; d_gene: .; v_gene: TRBV27; CDR3nt: TGTGCCAGCAGTTTCGGTCGTGAAGCCCGCAATCAGCCCCAGCATTTT; CDR3aa: CASSFGREARNQPQHF
j_gene: TRBJ2-7; abundance: .; d_gene: TRBD2; v_gene: TRBV5-1; CDR3nt: TGCGCCAGCAGGCCCACTAGCGGAGGGCCCTCGGGGGAGCAGTACTTC; CDR3aa: CASRPTSGGPSGEQYF
j_gene: TRBJ1-1; abundance: .; d_gene: .; v_gene: TRBV6-6; CDR3nt: TGTGCCAGCAGTTACTCGGGCGAAAACGGGAAAGCTTTCTTT; CDR3aa: CASSYSGENGKAFF
j_gene: TRBJ2-1; abundance: .; d_gene: .; v_gene: TRBV9; CDR3nt: TGTGCCAGCAGCGTTGCGGGGAGTGGTAACAATGAGCAGTTCTTC; CDR3aa: CASSVAGSGNNEQFF
j_gene: TRBJ2-1; abundance: .; d_gene: TRBD1; v_gene: TRBV9; CDR3nt: TGTGCCAGCAGCGTTGGGACAGGGCACAATGAGCAGTTCTTC; CDR3aa: CASSVGTGHNEQFF
j_gene: TRBJ1-2; abundance: .; d_gene: .; v_gene: TRBV5-6; CDR3nt: TGTGCCAGCAGCTTGAGCGGGGGCTATGGCTATGGCTACACCTTC; CDR3aa: CASSLSGGYGYGYTF
j_gene: TRBJ2-1; abundance: .; d_gene: .; v_gene: TRBV5-1; CDR3nt: TGCGCCAGCAGCTTGTATGGCGGGGATTCCTACAATGAGCAGTTCTTC; CDR3aa: CASSLYGGDSYNEQFF
j_gene: TRBJ2-1; abundance: .; d_gene: TRBD1; v_gene: TRBV29-1; CDR3nt: TGCAGCGTTAACCTCCGGGACAGGGGGCCGTATGAGCAGTTCTTC; CDR3aa: CSVNLRDRGPYEQFF
j_gene: TRBJ2-5; abundance: .; d_gene: TRBD2; v_gene: TRBV5-1; CDR3nt: TGCGCCAGCAGCTTGGTGCTAGCGGGGAAGGGGGAGACCCAGTACTTC; CDR3aa: CASSLVLAGKGETQYF
j_gene: TRBJ2-1; abundance: few; d_gene: .; v_gene: TRBV5-1; CDR3nt: TGCGCCAGCAGCTTCCAGGGAAGCTCCTACAATGAGCAGTTCTTC; CDR3aa: CASSFQGSSYNEQFF
j_gene: TRBJ2-7; abundance: .; d_gene: .; v_gene: TRBV5-1; CDR3nt: TGCGCCAGCAGCTTGTTGGAGGGGAAAAGGGGCGAGCAGTACTTC; CDR3aa: CASSLLEGKRGEQYF
j_gene: TRBJ1-1; abundance: .; d_gene: TRBD1; v_gene: TRBV19; CDR3nt: TGTGCCAGTAGTATCCCGGGACAGGGTTCATCTGAAGCTTTCTTT; CDR3aa: CASSIPGQGSSEAFF
j_gene: TRBJ1-1; abundance: .; d_gene: TRBD1; v_gene: TRBV18; CDR3nt: TGTGCCAGCTCACCTCAGGGGGGCCTGGAAAACACTGAAGCTTTCTTT; CDR3aa: CASSPQGGLENTEAFF
j_gene: TRBJ2-6; abundance: .; d_gene: .; v_gene: TRBV7-9; CDR3nt: TGTGCCAGCACGAACCGGGACATTACCGTAAGCTCTGGGGCCAACGTCCTGACTTTC; CDR3aa: CASTNRDITVSSGANVLTF
j_gene: TRBJ2-4; abundance: .; d_gene: TRBD2; v_gene: TRBV28; CDR3nt: TGTGCCAGCAGTTTATCCGGACTAGCGGGAGGGGAAAACATTCAGTACTTC; CDR3aa: CASSLSGLAGGENIQYF
j_gene: TRBJ2-3; abundance: .; d_gene: .; v_gene: TRBV7-8; CDR3nt: TGTGCCAGCAGCTTAGTCCCATTTCGCACAGATACGCAGTATTTT; CDR3aa: CASSLVPFRTDTQYF
j_gene: TRBJ2-5; abundance: .; d_gene: .; v_gene: TRBV28; CDR3nt: TGTGCCAGCAGTTTACTGGCGGCGGGGCAGTACTTC; CDR3aa: CASSLLAAGQYF
j_gene: TRBJ2-1; abundance: once; d_gene: TRBD1; v_gene: TRBV28; CDR3nt: TGTGCCAGCACCTCTATTACGGTGGGACAGAACCGACTTTGGGACAATGAGCAGTTCTTC; CDR3aa: CASTSITVGQNRLWDNEQFF
j_gene: TRBJ2-2; abundance: .; d_gene: TRBD2; v_gene: TRBV28; CDR3nt: TGTGCCACCATTTATCTAGCGGGATCCGGGGAGCTGTTTTTT; CDR3aa: CATIYLAGSGELFF
j_gene: TRBJ1-2; abundance: .; d_gene: .; v_gene: TRBV6-1; CDR3nt: TGTGCCAGCAGTGAAACGACCCCCAAAGGGGACTATGGCTACACCTTC; CDR3aa: CASSETTPKGDYGYTF
j_gene: TRBJ2-1; abundance: .; d_gene: .; v_gene: TRBV7-3; CDR3nt: TGTGCCAGCAGCAAGAGCTCCTACAATGAGCAGTTCTTC; CDR3aa: CASSKSSYNEQFF
j_gene: TRBJ2-7; abundance: .; d_gene: TRBD2; v_gene: TRBV6-6; CDR3nt: TGTGCCAGCAGTCTAAGCGGGGGAAAGTACGAGCAGTACTTC; CDR3aa: CASSLSGGKYEQYF
j_gene: TRBJ2-5; abundance: once; d_gene: TRBD2; v_gene: TRBV11-1; CDR3nt: TGTGCCAGCAGCTTAACTAGCGGGAGTTTGGAGACCCAGTACTTC; CDR3aa: CASSLTSGSLETQYF
j_gene: TRBJ1-2; abundance: .; d_gene: .; v_gene: TRBV4-1; CDR3nt: TGCGCCAGCAGCCAAGGATGGACAGCGTATGGCTACACCTTC; CDR3aa: CASSQGWTAYGYTF
j_gene: TRBJ2-1; abundance: .; d_gene: .; v_gene: TRBV6-1; CDR3nt: TGTGCCAGCCGACTGTCACAGGGAAATGAGCAGTTCTTC; CDR3aa: CASRLSQGNEQFF
j_gene: TRBJ2-7; abundance: .; d_gene: .; v_gene: TRBV12-5; CDR3nt: TGTGCTAGTGGTTTGAACAGCTACGAGCAGTACTTC; CDR3aa: CASGLNSYEQYF
j_gene: TRBJ1-4; abundance: .; d_gene: TRBD1; v_gene: TRBV28; CDR3nt: TGTGCCAGCCACAATGGAAGGGGGCGGGACGATAATGAAAAACTGTTTTTT; CDR3aa: CASHNGRGRDDNEKLFF